This record looks at one T cell receptor beta chain sequence and its context. Antigen: not known. The entry originates in a study of T-cell reconstitution after alpha-beta-depleted transplantation in children. Study conclusions and caveats: Some patients owed their high day-60 TCRbeta diversity to surviving recipient T cells and thymic progenitors. In patients about two months after transplant, alpha-beta T cells reportedly arose from several hundred expanded graft clones. Newly generated T cells supplied most T-cell counts and diversity one year post-transplant.

Unique molecular identifiers were incorporated during preparation of the TCRbeta library. TCRdb reprocessed the PCR reads with MiXCR, giving one entry per CDR3 protein. The top ten hold less than 15% of the sample, which has fewer than 550,000 distinct CDR3 sequences, more than 9.5% seen once. The germline V gene has CDR1 SGHTA and CDR2 FQGNSA. The CDR3 consists of 16 residues. Trimming removed 0 bases at V and 4 bases at J, with 12 bases between. The rearrangement uses TRBV7-2 and TRBJ2-2, with D maybe TRBD2 (6 bases). Sequencing used PBMCs, mostly from graft donor cells, obtained 180 days after TCRalphabeta/CD19-depleted stem cell transplant. The clonotype originates from a female patient aged 2-10 years who had a stem cell transplant for aplastic anemia, so the T cells may come from the graft donor. The CDR3 is CASSLATGVITGELFF. The CDR3, as DNA: TGTGCCAGCAGCTTAGCGACGGGAGTGATCACCGGGGAGCTGTTTTTT.